Shown below are 11 T cell receptor beta chains from a single sample sequenced in a study of T cell repertoires in cytomegalovirus infection. TCRdb used MiXCR to reprocess the reads, holding one entry per CDR3 protein. Here the sample spans around 240,000 distinct CDR3 sequences, about 20% being singletons. Sequenced: CD8+ T cells from PBMCs. Receptor source: a human donor in good health (CMV status not recorded). Some clones in this sample may be carry-over from other donors' samples.

This rearrangement joins TRBV7-9 to TRBJ1-2; a possible D gene is TRBD1 (6 bases). Per the germline V gene, CDR1 is SEHNR and CDR2 is FQNEAQ (reference sequence). Deletions cut 1 base from V and 3 bases from J, with 9 bases between. The CDR3 loop spans 14 amino acids. CDR3 sequence reads: CASSLVNRDYGYTF. For the CDR3, the DNA is TGTGCCAGCAGCTTAGTTAACAGGGACTATGGCTACACCTTC. The full variable domain, in which reference TRBV7-9 and TRBJ1-2 provide the parts outside the CDR3, is DTGVSQNPRHKITKRGQNVTFRCDPISEHNRLYWYRQTLGQGPEFLTYFQNEAQLEKSRLLSDRFSAERPKGSFSTLEIQRTEQGDSAMYLCASSLVNRDYGYTFGSGTRLTVV.

This clonotype was recorded at least ten times. The chain uses TRBV12-3 or TRBV12-4 and TRBJ2-6; D is unclear. Between the trimmed V and J ends, which lost 5 bases and 0 bases, there was a span of 5 bases. The CDR3 loop spans 14 amino acids. In DNA, the CDR3 is TGTGCCAGCAGTCAGAGCTCTGGGGCCAACGTCCTGACTTTC. It codes for CASSQSSGANVLTF.

This clonotype has a count of ten or more. The chain carries TRBV7-2 and TRBJ2-7, with TRBD1 as a possible D gene (5 bases). CDR3 size: 13 residues. Germline loops: CDR1 SGHTA, CDR2 FQGNSA. V gave up 3 bases and J gave up 2 bases, with 8 bases separating them. The CDR3 DNA is TGTGCCAGCAGCTTGACAGTGACCTACGAGCAGTACTTC. This encodes CASSLTVTYEQYF.

At least ten counts were recorded for this clonotype. CDR3 amino acids: CASRVGNTEAFF. As DNA, the CDR3 is TGTGCCAGCCGGGTGGGGAACACTGAAGCTTTCTTT. The J gene is TRBJ1-1, the V gene TRBV7-9, with unresolved D. There are 12 residues in the CDR3. Germline-derived CDR1 and CDR2 are SEHNR and FQNEAQ (reference sequence). V was cut by 8 bases and J by 1 base, with 8 bases left in between.

The chain joins TRBV28 to TRBJ1-1; maybe TRBD1 (5 bases). Germline-derived CDR1 and CDR2 are MDHEN and SYDVKM. Trimming removed 3 bases at V and 5 bases at J, with 10 bases between. This CDR3 is 13 amino acids long. CDR3 sequence reads: CASSLGPRTEAFF. The CDR3, as DNA: TGTGCCAGCAGTTTGGGGCCTCGGACTGAAGCTTTCTTT.

This clonotype occurred many times. The chain joins TRBV28 to TRBJ2-7; TRBD1 matches at 9 bases. The junction had 6 bases not matched to a gene; V was cut back by 4 bases and J by 5 bases. The CDR3 is 14 amino acids. CDR1 and CDR2 from the germline V gene are MDHEN and SYDVKM. The DNA of the CDR3 is TGTGCCAGCAGTTCCCCGGACAGGGGAAACGAGCAGTACTTC. Translation: CASSSPDRGNEQYF.

The V and J genes are TRBV12-3 or TRBV12-4 and TRBJ2-2, with TRBD1 matching over 11 bases. CDR3 length: 12 residues. V shed 8 bases, J shed 9 bases, and the junction held 2 bases outside the gene matches. The CDR3 spells CASWTGGRELFF. CDR3 DNA: TGTGCCAGCTGGACAGGGGGCAGGGAGCTGTTTTTT.

V gene TRBV6-8 combines with J gene TRBJ2-7; 13 bases are a match to TRBD2. From germline, CDR1 is MNHGY and CDR2 SAAAGT. The CDR3 is 15 residues long. Trimming took 5 bases from V and 5 from J; bases not matched to a gene: 6. The CDR3 region has the DNA TGTGCCAGCAGTACCACTAGCGGGGGGGCCGACGAGCAGTACTTC. Amino acids: CASSTTSGGADEQYF.

The gene calls are TRBV20-1 and TRBJ2-3; TRBD2 matches at 7 bases. The CDR3 totals 15 residues. Unmatched junction bases numbered 13, after V lost 5 bases and J lost 5 bases. The germline CDR1 and CDR2 sequences are DFQATT and SNEGSKA (reference sequence). The chain's CDR3 is CSAPDFWGGIDTQYF. CDR3 sequence (DNA): TGCAGTGCTCCCGACTTCTGGGGGGGTATAGATACGCAGTATTTT.

The sample holds a few counts of this clonotype. J is TRBJ2-5 and V is TRBV12-3 or TRBV12-4; 8 bases agree with TRBD1. The junction had 6 bases not matched to a gene; V was cut back by 4 bases and J by 5 bases. The CDR3 consists of 14 residues. The CDR3 sequence: CASSWDRSAETQYF. The CDR3 nucleotides are TGTGCCAGCAGTTGGGACAGGAGCGCGGAGACCCAGTACTTC.

This clonotype showed up just a few times. V is TRBV7-9 and J is TRBJ2-7, with 9 bases matching TRBD1. V was pared by 1 base and J by 4 bases, with 5 bases of the junction left unmatched. The CDR3 length is 15 residues. Germline values: CDR1 SEHNR, CDR2 FQNEAQ (reference sequence). DNA for the CDR3: TGTGCCAGCAGCTTAGGGACAGGGGCCCTATACGAGCAGTACTTC. Amino acids: CASSLGTGALYEQYF. The whole variable domain, remainder taken from reference TRBV7-9 and TRBJ2-7, is DTGVSQNPRHKITKRGQNVTFRCDPISEHNRLYWYRQTLGQGPEFLTYFQNEAQLEKSRLLSDRFSAERPKGSFSTLEIQRTEQGDSAMYLCASSLGTGALYEQYFGPGTRLTVT.